The 27 T cell receptor beta chains presented below share a single source sample, sequenced in a study of blood T cell repertoires in COVID-19. Some clones are missing from TCRdb's copy, which holds only in-frame ones; the method was immunoSEQ multiplex PCR. The sample consists of around 110,000 clones, 70% to 90% of them appearing once. Specimen: peripheral blood. These receptors originate from a man aged 25-45 years with acute or convalescent COVID-19.

The chain employs TRBV6-5 and TRBJ1-4; D not resolved. V was cut by 0 bases and J by 3 bases, with 8 bases left in between. Germline V gene lookup returns CDR1 MNHEY and CDR2 SVGAGI. This CDR3 spans 15 amino acids. The CDR3 DNA follows: TGTGCCAGCAGTTACTCGAGCGGGGCTAATGAAAAACTGTTTTTT. Residues: CASSYSSGANEKLFF.

The CDR3 protein is CATSRDSGSNQPQHF. Here the CDR3 DNA reads TGTGCCACCAGCAGAGACTCGGGGAGCAATCAGCCCCAGCATTTT. This chain connects TRBV15 to TRBJ1-5; D call uncertain. Trimming pared 0 bases from V and 1 base from J, leaving 7 bases between. CDR1 LNHNV and CDR2 YYDKDF come from the germline V gene (reference sequence). CDR3 length equals 15 residues.

The CDR3 reads CASRRTGDEQYF. As DNA, the CDR3 is TGTGCCAGCAGAAGGACAGGGGACGAGCAGTACTTC. This chain uses TRBV12-3 or TRBV12-4 with TRBJ2-7; TRBD1 agrees at 9 bases. The CDR3 length is 12 residues. V lost 6 bases, J lost 5 bases, and 2 bases stayed unmatched.

This chain links TRBV5-5 with TRBJ1-2; 7 bases are a match to TRBD1. The V segment lost 4 bases and the J segment 4 bases; nucleotides outside the gene matches: 16. This CDR3 has 17 amino acids. Germline CDR1 reads SGHKS; CDR2 reads YYEKEE (reference sequence). The CDR3 loop is CASSRVLQGRGGYGYTF. The CDR3 bases are TGTGCCAGCAGCCGGGTTCTACAGGGGAGAGGGGGCTATGGCTACACCTTC.

The chain carries TRBV19 and TRBJ1-1; D is possibly TRBD1 (5 bases). Per the germline V gene, CDR1 is LNHDA and CDR2 is SQIVND (reference sequence). Deletions cut 8 bases from V and 4 bases from J, with 17 bases between. This CDR3 is 14 amino acids long. The CDR3 region is CASSPWGGSTEAFF. CDR3 bases: TGTGCCAGTTCACCTTGGGGGGGGAGCACTGAAGCTTTCTTT. Full variable domain (rest looked up from reference TRBV19 and TRBJ1-1): DGGITQSPKYLFRKEGQNVTLSCEQNLNHDAMYWYRQDPGQGLRLIYYSQIVNDFQKGDIAEGYSVSREKKESFPLTVTSAQKNPTAFYLCASSPWGGSTEAFFGQGTRLTVV.

The V gene is TRBV7-2, the J gene TRBJ2-1, with a weak D call TRBD2 (6 bases). The germline CDR1 and CDR2 sequences are SGHTA and FQGNSA. This CDR3 is built from 15 residues. The V and J ends lost 6 bases and 9 bases respectively, with 21 bases between them. DNA of the CDR3: TGTGCCAGCAGACCTCCGGGACTGCCCTCGGGTGAGCAGTTCTTC. This codes for CASRPPGLPSGEQFF.

The chain combines TRBV21-1 with TRBJ1-1. TRBV21-1 represents a pseudogene. CDR3 length equals 19 residues. CDR3 bases: TGTGCCAGCAGCAAAGGGGGAGTTTGGGAGCAAGACGGGAACACTGAAGCTTTCTTT. This codes for CASSKGGVWEQDGNTEAFF.

This clone was detected once. This chain's CDR3 is CASSLGQGAVNEQFF. CDR3 DNA sequence: TGTGCCAGCAGTCTCGGACAGGGGGCTGTCAATGAGCAGTTCTTC. The chain is built from TRBV6-5 and TRBJ2-1; 11 bases agree with TRBD1. CDR3 length equals 15 residues. The germline CDR1 and CDR2 sequences are MNHEY and SVGAGI. V trimming: 5 bases; J trimming: 6 bases; junction bases outside the gene matches: 6.

This sequence joins TRBV28 and TRBJ1-2, with 8 bases matching TRBD1. Germline loops: CDR1 MDHEN, CDR2 SYDVKM. The CDR3 sequence is 11 residues long. Trimming took 10 bases from V and 8 from J; bases not matched to a gene: 6. The CDR3 here is CAIRTGQGYTF. The CDR3 DNA reads TGTGCCATCCGGACAGGGCAAGGCTACACCTTC.

Of note for this clone: The same CDR3 can be traced to other DNA sequences in this sample. The chain couples TRBV5-1 to TRBJ2-2; D may be TRBD2 (5 bases). The V end lost 0 bases, the J end lost 4 bases, and 13 bases lay between the germline ends. This CDR3 comprises 16 residues. Germline CDR1 and CDR2: SGHRS and YFSETQ. CDR3 amino acids: CASSLEGGSGTGELFF. DNA for the CDR3: TGCGCCAGCAGCTTGGAGGGTGGGAGCGGCACCGGGGAGCTGTTTTTT.

The gene calls are TRBV4-3 and TRBJ2-1; TRBD2 aligns across 7 bases. The CDR3 extends over 15 amino acids. In germline, CDR1 is LGHNA, CDR2 YSLEER. V lost 1 base and J lost 5; bases outside the gene matches: 5. CDR3 nucleotides: TGCGCCAGCAGCCAAGGGCTAGCGGACGACAATGAGCAGTTCTTC. The encoded protein is CASSQGLADDNEQFF.

The chain uses TRBV7-9 and TRBJ1-6; D gene unclear. Germline V gives CDR1 SEHNR, CDR2 FQNEAQ (reference sequence). The V and J ends lost 1 base and 15 bases respectively, with 13 bases between them. The CDR3 is 13 amino acids. The CDR3 bases are TGTGCCAGCAGCTTAGACGGATGGGGAGACCTCCACTTT. As protein: CASSLDGWGDLHF.

This chain joins TRBV9 and TRBJ2-3; 7 nucleotides line up with TRBD2. Germline CDR1 and CDR2: SGDLS and YYNGEE. V shed 1 base, J shed 2 bases, and the junction held 7 bases outside the gene matches. The CDR3 is 16 amino acids. In DNA, the CDR3 is TGTGCCAGCAGCGTAACAACCGGGACTACCACAGATACGCAGTATTTT. Translation gives CASSVTTGTTTDTQYF.

This rearrangement joins TRBV4-2 to TRBJ2-4, with a possible D match to TRBD2 (5 bases). Germline V gene data show CDR1 as LGHNA and CDR2 as YNFKEQ. The V end lost 1 base, the J end lost 8 bases, and 12 bases lay between the germline ends. CDR3 length equals 14 residues. In DNA form, the CDR3 reads TGTGCCAGCAGCCAAGTGAAGACTATCGACATTCAGTACTTC. This codes for CASSQVKTIDIQYF.

This chain joins TRBV9 and TRBJ2-1; D perhaps matches TRBD1 (6 bases). V was pared by 3 bases and J by 5 bases, with 18 bases between. CDR1 and CDR2 from the germline V gene are SGDLS and YYNGEE. The CDR3 totals 16 residues. For the CDR3, the DNA is TGTGCCAGCAGCGCCAGGACAGCCACTTTCGACAATGAGCAGTTCTTC. Its translation: CASSARTATFDNEQFF.

This sequence joins TRBV13 and TRBJ2-3, with D possibly TRBD2 on 5 matching bases. Looked up from germline, CDR1 is PRHDT and CDR2 is FYEKMQ (reference sequence). Trimming removed 8 bases at V and 2 bases at J, with 14 bases between. The CDR3 has 14 residues. CDR3 DNA: TGTGCCAGCCGGGAAAGCGGCCTCACAGATACGCAGTATTTT. This sequence encodes CASRESGLTDTQYF.

V and J are TRBV4-2 and TRBJ2-7; possible D gene TRBD2, 5 bases. The V and J ends lost 4 bases and 4 bases respectively, with 14 bases between them. Germline CDR1 and CDR2: LGHNA and YNFKEQ. This CDR3 region has 14 residues. In DNA form, the CDR3 reads TGTGCCAGCAGCCCCCGGACTTCTTTATACGAGCAGTACGTC. Its translation: CASSPRTSLYEQYV.

The chain is built from TRBV6-2 or TRBV6-3 and TRBJ2-5; 8 bases are a match to TRBD2. The germline V gene has CDR1 MNHEY and CDR2 SVGEGT. V lost 6 bases and J lost 5; bases outside the gene matches: 23. The CDR3 is made up of 19 amino acids. The CDR3 region is CASSTGTRSYRFPLETQYF. CDR3 sequence (DNA): TGTGCCAGCAGCACCGGGACTAGGAGTTATAGGTTTCCTTTGGAGACCCAGTACTTC.

This chain joins TRBV18 and TRBJ1-1; D is unresolved. Germline-derived CDR1 and CDR2 are KGHSH and LQKENI. This CDR3 comprises 15 residues. Trimming pared 2 bases from V and 3 bases from J, leaving 13 bases between. This CDR3 reads CASSPGADGDTEAFF. CDR3 nucleotide sequence: TGTGCCAGCTCACCAGGAGCGGACGGGGACACTGAAGCTTTCTTT.

This clone turned up a few times. The chain links TRBV7-2 to TRBJ1-2; the D is unclear. V shed 0 bases and J shed 1 base, with 6 bases lying between them. The CDR3 is made up of 14 amino acids. Germline V lookup: CDR1 SGHTA, CDR2 FQGNSA. The CDR3: CASSLARDNYGYTF. The CDR3 DNA reads TGTGCCAGCAGCTTAGCTCGGGATAACTATGGCTACACCTTC. The full variable domain, in which reference TRBV7-2 and TRBJ1-2 provide the parts outside the CDR3, is GAGVSQSPSNKVTEKGKDVELRCDPISGHTALYWYRQSLGQGLEFLIYFQGNSAPDKSGLPSDRFSAERTGGSVSTLTIQRTQQEDSAVYLCASSLARDNYGYTFGSGTRLTVV.

This clone appeared a single time. This chain connects TRBV3-1 (or the pseudogene TRBV3-2) to TRBJ1-2; 8 bases agree with TRBD1. V dropped 4 bases and J dropped 4; count of bases not matched to a gene: 2. The CDR3 spans 13 residues. Germline V gene sequence: CDR1 LGHDT, CDR2 YNNKEL (reference sequence). The CDR3 sequence is CASSRGQGYGYTF. CDR3 nucleotide sequence: TGTGCCAGCAGCCGCGGACAGGGCTATGGCTACACCTTC.

V usage is TRBV4-2 and J usage is TRBJ2-5, with 7 bases aligning to TRBD2. The CDR3 is 13 residues long. Germline CDR1 LGHNA, CDR2 YNFKEQ. The ends lost 4 bases at V and 4 bases at J; junction bases unmatched: 3. The CDR3 sequence is CASSRGLVETQYF. The CDR3 DNA sequence: TGTGCCAGCAGCCGCGGACTAGTAGAGACCCAGTACTTC.

CDR3 region: CASSLDQGEMNGYTF. The CDR3 region has the DNA TGTGCCAGCAGCTTGGATCAGGGTGAAATGAATGGCTACACCTTC. The chain combines TRBV5-4 with TRBJ1-2; possibly TRBD1 for D (5 bases). CDR1 is SGHNT and CDR2 is YYREEE in the germline V gene (reference sequence). This CDR3 comprises 15 residues. Trimming removed 0 bases from V and 6 bases from J, with 15 bases in between.

The V call is TRBV5-1, the J call TRBJ1-1; 9 nucleotides agree with TRBD1. Trimming cost V 2 bases and J 1 base; bases outside gene matches: 9. The CDR3 has 17 amino acids. The germline CDR1 and CDR2 sequences are SGHRS and YFSETQ. DNA for the CDR3: TGCGCCAGCAGCTTCTGGACAGGGGAGGGCAAGAACACTGAAGCTTTCTTT. Residues: CASSFWTGEGKNTEAFF.

The chain has TRBV27 and TRBJ2-7, with D perhaps matching TRBD1 (5 bases). The CDR3 sequence is 13 residues long. V was trimmed by 4 bases and J by 4 bases, leaving 11 bases between them. Germline V lookup: CDR1 MNHEY, CDR2 SMNVEV (reference sequence). CDR3 sequence: CASSSDSTYEQYF. The CDR3 region has the DNA TGTGCCAGCAGTTCCGACAGCACATACGAGCAGTACTTC.

The V call is TRBV6-5, the J call TRBJ1-1; no clear D. This CDR3 has 14 residues. Germline CDR1 is MNHEY and CDR2 is SVGAGI. Trimming left V 2 bases short and J 5 bases short, with 12 bases between. CDR3 bases: TGTGCCAGCAGTTACCGTTCCGGGGTGACTGAAGCTTTCTTT. Its protein product is CASSYRSGVTEAFF.

The chain uses TRBV27 and TRBJ2-5; possibly TRBD2 for D (7 bases). Looked up from germline, CDR1 is MNHEY and CDR2 is SMNVEV (reference sequence). Trimming stripped 7 bases from V and 2 bases from J, with 14 bases between. The CDR3 contains 14 residues. The CDR3 sequence: CASTQRGGQETQYF. In nucleotides, the CDR3 is TGTGCCAGCACCCAGAGGGGGGGACAAGAGACCCAGTACTTC.